A single sample gave rise to the 30 T cell receptor beta chains below, sequenced in a study of CD4 T cells in relation to SARS-CoV-2 and coronaviruses (TCRdb year 2021). These receptors have no identified antigens. Library construction relied on the immunoSEQ multiplex PCR assay. TCRdb limited this immuneACCESS table to in-frame rearrangements with V and J called. A share of clones is missing; checked studies link under half to unresolved V genes, and the rest is unexplained. The table for this sample lists 9,000 to 13,000 clones; around 70% of them were counted only once. In total, the top ten clones hold roughly 18% of the sample. CD4+ T cells from unexposed donors were collected before the COVID-19 pandemic (2011-2018). Following 10 days of culture, the EasySep CD4+ T cell isolation kit was used to isolate CD4+ T cells. The material sequenced was CD4+ T cells from PBMCs, cultured in vitro. The receptors originated from a human donor in good health.

CDR3: CASSFKGPYEQYF. The CDR3 DNA reads as TGTGCCAGCAGTTTCAAGGGGCCCTACGAGCAGTACTTC. This chain links TRBV27 with TRBJ2-7, with D perhaps matching TRBD1 (5 bases). The CDR3 sequence is 13 residues long. Deletions cut 3 bases from V and 2 bases from J, with 8 bases between. Per the germline V gene, CDR1 is MNHEY and CDR2 is SMNVEV (reference sequence).

The chain recombines TRBV6-5 with TRBJ2-2; 10 positions agree with TRBD1. Trimming at V came to 2 bases and at J to 11 bases, leaving 5 bases not matched to a gene. Germline V CDR1 and CDR2: MNHEY, SVGAGI. The CDR3 is 14 amino acids. The CDR3 loop reads CASSYQDRGRELFF. CDR3 coding DNA: TGTGCCAGCAGTTACCAAGACAGGGGGCGCGAGCTGTTTTTT.

This clone was found once. The rearrangement links TRBV19 to TRBJ1-2; D is ambiguous. Germline loops: CDR1 LNHDA, CDR2 SQIVND (reference sequence). The CDR3 runs to 15 residues. With 4 bases removed from V and 3 bases from J, the gap between germline ends came to 15 bases. The CDR3 protein is CASSNPPAGHYGYTF. The DNA of the CDR3 is TGTGCCAGTAGTAACCCCCCTGCAGGCCACTATGGCTACACCTTC.

This clone was recorded only once. This chain joins TRBV19 and TRBJ2-7, with 7 bases aligning to TRBD1. Per germline, CDR1 LNHDA and CDR2 SQIVND (reference sequence). The CDR3 is 14 amino acids. J was trimmed by 1 base and V by 4 bases; bases with no gene match: 4. The CDR3 sequence: CASSSTGQSYEQYF. The DNA for the CDR3 is TGTGCCAGTAGTAGCACGGGACAGTCCTACGAGCAGTACTTC.

This sequence joins TRBV19 and TRBJ2-3; the D is unclear. CDR1 LNHDA and CDR2 SQIVND come from the germline V gene (reference sequence). V lost 4 bases and J 2 bases, leaving 4 bases between the germline ends. The CDR3 totals 12 residues. The CDR3 DNA reads TGTGCCAGTAGTACCCTCACAGATACGCAGTATTTT. Amino acid sequence: CASSTLTDTQYF.

This clone was detected a few times. V and J are TRBV6-5 and TRBJ1-3; no firm D call. From germline, CDR1 is MNHEY and CDR2 SVGAGI. CDR3 length equals 14 residues. Trimming shortened V by 7 bases and J by 0 bases, and 10 bases separated the two germline ends. The CDR3 DNA is TGTGCCAGCATTAGTGGAGCCTCTGGAAACACCATATATTTT. Encoded protein: CASISGASGNTIYF.

The rearrangement links TRBV12-3 or TRBV12-4 to TRBJ1-6; D may be TRBD1 (5 bases). This CDR3 region has 12 residues. CDR3 nucleotide sequence: TGTGCATCTACAGGAGACTCTGACACCCTCCACTTT. Translating it yields CASTGDSDTLHF.

This clone was found once. The chain carries TRBV5-4 and TRBJ2-7, with D possibly TRBD2 on 5 matching bases. V lost 4 bases, J lost 3 bases, and 17 bases lay in between. The CDR3 consists of 15 residues. Germline V gene lookup returns CDR1 SGHNT and CDR2 YYREEE (reference sequence). The CDR3 sequence: CASSPPSREGYEQYF. DNA of the CDR3: TGTGCCAGCAGCCCCCCCTCTCGAGAGGGCTACGAGCAGTACTTC.

This clone has just a few counts. The V call is TRBV4-3, the J call TRBJ2-1; 7 nucleotides match TRBD1. This CDR3 contains 16 residues. Germline CDR1 LGHNA, CDR2 YSLEER. Trimming at V came to 4 bases and at J to 9 bases, leaving 15 bases not matched to a gene. The CDR3 region is CASSPQQGLGASEQFF. The CDR3 DNA is TGCGCCAGCAGCCCCCAACAGGGGCTCGGGGCGAGTGAGCAGTTCTTC.

This clone was recorded once. The rearrangement joins TRBV11-3 to TRBJ2-1; D gene ambiguous. There are 16 residues in the CDR3. Germline CDR1 and CDR2: SGHNT and YENEEA. V was trimmed by 2 bases and J by 0 bases, leaving 11 bases between them. This chain's CDR3 is CASSLTAERSYNEQFF. The CDR3 bases are TGTGCCAGCAGCTTAACTGCGGAGCGCTCCTACAATGAGCAGTTCTTC.

The chain recombines TRBV28 with TRBJ1-3, with D perhaps matching TRBD1 (6 bases). The CDR3 length is 16 residues. CDR1 MDHEN and CDR2 SYDVKM come from the germline V gene. V was pared by 3 bases and J by 4 bases, with 16 bases between. CDR3 in amino acids: CASSLGGRVAGNTIYF. CDR3 nucleotides: TGTGCCAGCAGTTTGGGGGGCAGGGTGGCAGGAAACACCATATATTTT.

This rearrangement joins TRBV3-1 (or the pseudogene TRBV3-2) to TRBJ2-2; no definite D call. The germline CDR1 and CDR2 sequences are LGHDT and YNNKEL (reference sequence). Trimming left V 2 bases short and J 2 bases short, with 15 bases between. The CDR3 contains 17 residues. The CDR3 protein is CASSQPRVDLNTGELFF. The CDR3 region has the DNA TGTGCCAGCAGCCAACCCCGGGTGGACCTTAACACCGGGGAGCTGTTTTTT.

V and J are TRBV7-9 and TRBJ2-7, with TRBD1 identical over 11 bases. The length of the CDR3 is 15 residues. The germline V gene encodes CDR1 SEHNR and CDR2 FQNEAQ (reference sequence). V shed 5 bases, J shed 4 bases, and the junction held 7 bases outside the gene matches. The CDR3 region has the DNA TGTGCCAGCAGCGACTCCGGGACAGGGGGGTACGAGCAGTACTTC. Translated: CASSDSGTGGYEQYF.

The rearrangement joins TRBV14 to TRBJ2-7; 7 nucleotides line up with TRBD2. This CDR3 is built from 21 residues. The J segment lost 1 base and the V segment lost 4 bases, leaving 25 bases of the junction unmatched. Germline CDR1 is SGHDN and CDR2 is FVKESK. CDR3 in amino acids: CASSRSLIQLADPRGSYEQYF. CDR3 in DNA: TGTGCCAGCAGCCGATCACTTATCCAGCTAGCGGACCCCCGGGGGTCCTACGAGCAGTACTTC.

The rearrangement links TRBV5-1 to TRBJ1-5, with D perhaps TRBD1 (6 bases). Trimming shortened V by 0 bases and J by 3 bases, and 10 bases separated the two germline ends. Germline lookup yields CDR1 SGHRS and CDR2 YFSETQ. This CDR3 has 15 residues. DNA for the CDR3: TGCGCCAGCAGCTTGGTGGACAGCTACAATCAGCCCCAGCATTTT. Protein product: CASSLVDSYNQPQHF. The whole variable domain, filled in from reference TRBV5-1 and TRBJ1-5, reads KAGVTQTPRYLIKTRGQQVTLSCSPISGHRSVSWYQQTPGQGLQFLFEYFSETQRNKGNFPGRFSGRQFSNSRSEMNVSTLELGDSALYLCASSLVDSYNQPQHFGDGTRLSIL.

The chain couples TRBV14 to TRBJ2-7, with 8 bases aligning to TRBD1. V was pared by 1 base and J by 2 bases, with 16 bases of the junction left unmatched. The CDR3 runs 19 residues. The germline V gene encodes CDR1 SGHDN and CDR2 FVKESK. CDR3 coding DNA: TGTGCCAGCAGCCAAGTCGGGGGACAGGTTCCCGAGGGTACCTACGAGCAGTACTTC. Its translation: CASSQVGGQVPEGTYEQYF.

V and J are TRBV7-8 and TRBJ1-4, with D tentatively TRBD1 (5 bases). The V gene lost 7 bases and the J gene lost 8 bases, with 23 bases spanning the gap. This CDR3 comprises 16 residues. Per the germline V gene, CDR1 is SGHVS and CDR2 is FQNEAQ. Written as DNA, the CDR3 is TGTGCCAGCATCCCTTCCCGGGGGGGTCGGCGAGAAAAACTGTTTTTT. Its translation: CASIPSRGGRREKLFF.

The rearrangement joins TRBV6-5 to TRBJ1-2, with 7 bases identical to TRBD1. Germline-derived CDR1 and CDR2 are MNHEY and SVGAGI. J was trimmed by 4 bases and V by 6 bases; bases with no gene match: 8. The CDR3 has 14 amino acids. CDR3 protein: CASRSRQGVYGYTF. DNA for the CDR3: TGTGCCAGCAGATCGAGACAGGGTGTCTATGGCTACACCTTC.

This clone was picked up a small number of times. V and J are TRBV4-2 and TRBJ1-2, with 7 positions matching TRBD1. Germline V gene sequence: CDR1 LGHNA, CDR2 YNFKEQ. The CDR3 spans 13 residues. V was pared by 4 bases and J by 8 bases, with 7 bases of the junction left unmatched. DNA of the CDR3: TGTGCCAGCAGCCTCACAGGGGAGAAGGGCTACACCTTC. Translation: CASSLTGEKGYTF.

J is TRBJ1-2 and V is TRBV9, with 7 bases matching TRBD1. V was clipped by 3 bases and J by 4 bases; unmatched bases: 3. The length of the CDR3 is 13 residues. The V gene's germline CDR1 is SGDLS and CDR2 YYNGEE. This CDR3 reads CASSAGGSYGYTF. Written as DNA, the CDR3 is TGTGCCAGCAGCGCAGGGGGATCCTATGGCTACACCTTC.

J is TRBJ2-1 and V is TRBV5-1; D gene unclear. The V gene's germline CDR1 is SGHRS and CDR2 YFSETQ. The CDR3 contains 13 residues. Trimming took 3 bases from V and 5 from J, leaving 9 bases between them. In nucleotides, the CDR3 is TGCGCCAGCAGCTCCCTAGGCCACAATGAGCAGTTCTTC. Translating it yields CASSSLGHNEQFF.

The chain couples TRBV6-2 or TRBV6-3 to TRBJ2-1; 14 bases line up with TRBD2. The V segment lost 5 bases and the J segment 7 bases; nucleotides outside the gene matches: 10. Germline CDR1 reads MNHEY; CDR2 reads SVGEGT. The CDR3 runs to 17 residues. The CDR3 loop is CASSARSGTSGSNEQFF. CDR3 sequence (DNA): TGTGCCAGCAGTGCCCGCTCCGGGACTAGCGGGAGTAATGAGCAGTTCTTC.

This sequence joins TRBV9 and TRBJ2-5, with 10 nucleotides matching TRBD1. V was pared by 0 bases and J by 5 bases, with 4 bases of the junction left unmatched. CDR1 is SGDLS, CDR2 YYNGEE, per germline. The CDR3 spans 15 residues. CDR3 region: CASSVETGGWETQYF. CDR3 DNA sequence: TGTGCCAGCAGCGTAGAGACAGGGGGCTGGGAGACCCAGTACTTC.

V and J are TRBV7-9 and TRBJ2-7, with TRBD1 as a possible D gene (6 bases). The CDR3 loop spans 14 amino acids. Trimming took off 4 bases at V and 4 bases at J, with 14 bases between the two ends. Per the germline V gene, CDR1 is SEHNR and CDR2 is FQNEAQ (reference sequence). The CDR3: CASSYSRGAYEQYF. The CDR3 coding sequence is TGTGCCAGCAGCTACAGCAGGGGAGCGTACGAGCAGTACTTC.

The V and J genes are TRBV7-2 and TRBJ2-3; D perhaps matches TRBD1 (6 bases). Per germline, CDR1 SGHTA and CDR2 FQGNSA. Trimming took 5 bases from V and 9 from J, leaving 33 bases between them. This CDR3 has 19 amino acids. Here the CDR3 reads CASSPRGTTSGATRGTQYF. In DNA form, the CDR3 reads TGTGCCAGCAGCCCACGAGGAACCACGAGCGGTGCAACCAGGGGAACGCAGTATTTT.

This chain joins TRBV10-3 and TRBJ2-1, with 11 nucleotides matching TRBD2. Unmatched junction bases numbered 16, after V lost 6 bases and J lost 3 bases. Germline V gene lookup returns CDR1 ENHRY and CDR2 SYGVKD. The CDR3 spans 19 residues. The CDR3 nucleotides are TGTGCCATCAGCGGGCCCGAGGGTAGCGGGGGGGCTAACTACAATGAGCAGTTCTTC. Amino acids: CAISGPEGSGGANYNEQFF.

This clone occurred a few times. The rearrangement links TRBV4-2 to TRBJ1-2; 8 bases agree with TRBD1. Per germline, CDR1 LGHNA and CDR2 YNFKEQ. Germline trimming cut 1 base from V and 8 bases from J; bases unmatched to any gene: 12. The CDR3 has 16 residues. The CDR3 reads CASSQVGQGNWGGYTF. CDR3 in DNA: TGTGCCAGCAGCCAAGTCGGACAGGGAAACTGGGGGGGCTACACCTTC.

This clone has only a few counts. For the CDR3, the DNA is TGTGCCAGCAGCCTAAGACAGGGGGCGTCGGAAGAGCAGTACTTC. Encoded protein: CASSLRQGASEEQYF. The chain carries TRBV3-1 (or the pseudogene TRBV3-2) and TRBJ2-7, with TRBD1 identical over 10 bases. The junction had 10 bases not matched to a gene; V was cut back by 4 bases and J by 7 bases. Germline assignment: CDR1 LGHDT and CDR2 YNNKEL (reference sequence). The CDR3 contains 15 residues.

J is TRBJ2-3 and V is TRBV9, with 13 bases that match TRBD2. Trimming took 5 bases from V and 8 from J; bases not matched to a gene: 8. The CDR3 has 15 amino acids. The germline V gene encodes CDR1 SGDLS and CDR2 YYNGEE. CDR3 protein: CASSTSGGGGGTQYF. CDR3 coding DNA: TGTGCCAGCAGTACTAGCGGGGGGGGAGGTGGTACGCAGTATTTT.

The chain links TRBV9 to TRBJ1-4; D might be TRBD1 (5 bases). Trimming cost V 0 bases and J 4 bases, with 16 bases left between them. Germline CDR1 SGDLS, CDR2 YYNGEE. CDR3 size: 17 residues. CDR3 residues: CASSVEEGEVGNEKLFF. Written as DNA, the CDR3 is TGTGCCAGCAGCGTAGAGGAAGGGGAGGTTGGTAATGAAAAACTGTTTTTT.